This is a list of T cell receptor beta chains from one sample in a study of blood T cell repertoires in COVID-19. The method was immunoSEQ multiplex PCR; TCRdb's version includes in-frame clones alone and lacks a portion of them. The repertoire holds fewer than 200,000 clones, around 83% seen once, with approximately 8% in the top ten. The sample taken for sequencing was peripheral blood. The receptor source for this set is a woman in her 70s with COVID-19, enrolled during active disease. CDR3s include the opening cysteine and the closing phenylalanine or tryptophan. D genes are given only for firm matches. The listing skips clone size in some rows; elsewhere it reads once, few, many or a size class.

size	J	V	D	DNA	CDR3
.	TRBJ1-6	TRBV27	TRBD1	TGTGCCAGCAGTTCGACCCGGACAGGGCCAAATTCACCCCTCCACTTT	CASSSTRTGPNSPLHF
.	TRBJ1-1	TRBV27	.	TGTGCCAGCAGTTTATCGGCGGGGACCCTGAGGTACACTGAAGCTTTCTTT	CASSLSAGTLRYTEAFF
.	TRBJ2-1	TRBV7-2	.	TGTGCCAGCAGCTACACAGCGGTAAGCTCCTACAATGAGCAGTTCTTC	CASSYTAVSSYNEQFF
.	TRBJ2-1	TRBV7-9	.	TGTGCCAGCAGCTTAGTTTTGGGGGCCCCCTACAATGAGCAGTTCTTC	CASSLVLGAPYNEQFF
.	TRBJ2-7	TRBV10-3	TRBD1	TGTGCCATCAGCGGACAGGCGGTCTCCTACGAGCAGTACTTC	CAISGQAVSYEQYF
.	TRBJ2-7	TRBV18	.	TGTGCCAGCTCACGGGCCGGAGGTAGCTACGAGCAGTACTTC	CASSRAGGSYEQYF
.	TRBJ1-1	TRBV28	.	TGTGCCAGCGGCCGTCGGGCTGAAGCTTTCTTT	CASGRRAEAFF
.	TRBJ2-3	TRBV20-1	TRBD2	TGCAGTGCTGGTGGTGGGGCGGGAGTGGGAGATACGCAGTATTTT	CSAGGGAGVGDTQYF
.	TRBJ1-5	TRBV7-2	.	TGTGCCAGCAGCCCGACAGGAAATCAGCCCCAGCATTTT	CASSPTGNQPQHF
.	TRBJ1-1	TRBV10-1	.	TGCGCCAGCTCGAGGGATAGGAACACTGAAGCTTTCTTT	CASSRDRNTEAFF
.	TRBJ2-1	TRBV7-2	TRBD1	TGTGCCAGCAGTAAGGGGACAGGGGTAGAGGGTGAGCAGTTCTTC	CASSKGTGVEGEQFF
few	TRBJ1-2	TRBV2	TRBD1	TGTGCCAGCAGTCAGGGGGGTAACTATGGCTACACCTTC	CASSQGGNYGYTF
.	TRBJ2-7	TRBV30	TRBD2	TGTGCCTGGAGTCTTGGGGAGCTAGCGGGAGAGGTCAAGCAGTACTTC	CAWSLGELAGEVKQYF
.	TRBJ2-7	TRBV7-2	TRBD2	TGTGCCAGCAGCTTAAGGGCTAGCGGGATAAAGTCCTACGAGCAGTACTTC	CASSLRASGIKSYEQYF
.	TRBJ2-2	TRBV10-3	.	TGTGCCATCAGTGAGTCGAGGGCCACTCCACGAGGCGGGGAGCTGTTTTTT	CAISESRATPRGGELFF
.	TRBJ2-7	TRBV18	TRBD2	TGTGCCAGCTCAAGACTAGCGGGAGGAACCTCCTACGAGCAGTACTTC	CASSRLAGGTSYEQYF
few	TRBJ1-5	TRBV5-1	.	TGCGCCAGCAGCTCGGGACTTATTAATCAGCCCCAGCATTTT	CASSSGLINQPQHF
once	TRBJ1-1	TRBV28	TRBD1	TGTGCCAGCAGTTCCCCGGGACAGGGGATAAACACTGAAGCTTTCTTT	CASSSPGQGINTEAFF
.	TRBJ1-5	TRBV7-2	TRBD1	TGTGCCAGCAGCCCAGCGGACAGGGCCGGTCAGCCCCAGCATTTT	CASSPADRAGQPQHF
few	TRBJ2-7	TRBV5-1	.	TGCGCCAGCAGCTTGGGGACTAATGTAGCCTACGAGCAGTACTTC	CASSLGTNVAYEQYF
few	TRBJ1-6	TRBV24-1	TRBD1	TGTGCCACCAGTGATAACGGACAGGGAGAGTCACCCCTCCACTTT	CATSDNGQGESPLHF
.	TRBJ2-1	TRBV7-2	.	TGTGCCAGCAGCTTAAATGCAGGGATCAATGAGCAGTTCTTC	CASSLNAGINEQFF
.	TRBJ1-6	TRBV5-1	.	TGCGCCAGCAGTCGCTCCACAGGTTCGCATTCACCCCTCCACTTT	CASSRSTGSHSPLHF
.	TRBJ2-3	TRBV10-1	TRBD2	TGCGCCAGCAGTGAGAAGCGGGAGGGCCTGTCTAGCACAGATACGCAGTATTTT	CASSEKREGLSSTDTQYF
.	TRBJ2-1	TRBV27	.	TGTGCCAGCAGCCCTCCCGGGAGTCGGGTAAATGAGCAGTTCTTC	CASSPPGSRVNEQFF
.	TRBJ1-4	TRBV5-1	.	TGCGCCAGCAGCTTGTGGGGGGGCCTTGAAAAACTGTTTTTT	CASSLWGGLEKLFF
few	TRBJ2-5	TRBV5-4	.	TGTGCCAGCAGCTTGGAAGGAGTAGAGACCCAGTACTTC	CASSLEGVETQYF
.	TRBJ1-5	TRBV6-1	.	TGTGCCAGCAGTGAACCAGGGTTGGGGCAGCCCCAGCATTTT	CASSEPGLGQPQHF
.	TRBJ1-1	TRBV18	TRBD1	TGTGCCAGCTCACCCCGAGAAGAGACAGGGGGCTTGAGCACTGAAGCTTTCTTT	CASSPREETGGLSTEAFF
.	TRBJ2-3	TRBV30	.	TGTGCCTGGAGTTTGGGGGGTACTAGCACAGATACGCAGTATTTT	CAWSLGGTSTDTQYF
.	TRBJ1-1	TRBV24-1	.	TGTGCCACCAGTCCCTCCCCCCGGTGGACTGAAGCTTTCTTT	CATSPSPRWTEAFF
.	TRBJ2-7	TRBV9	.	TGTGCCAGCAGCGAAGGTGCGGGAAGCATCTACGAGCAGTACTTC	CASSEGAGSIYEQYF
once	TRBJ1-1	TRBV10-3	TRBD1	TGTGCCATCAGTGGGGACAGGGTCGGAACTGAAGCTTTCTTT	CAISGDRVGTEAFF
.	TRBJ2-2	TRBV6-5	.	TGTGCCAGCAGCCCCGGGACAAACACCGGGGAGCTGTTTTTT	CASSPGTNTGELFF
.	TRBJ1-4	TRBV27	.	TGTGCCAGCAGTTCCCCTACCCGGGGGCGGGGGAATGAAAAACTGTTTTTT	CASSSPTRGRGNEKLFF
.	TRBJ2-5	TRBV10-3	TRBD2	TGTGCCACCGGACCGGGAGGAGGGGAGACCCAGTACTTC	CATGPGGGETQYF
few	TRBJ2-3	TRBV4-3	.	TGCGCCAGCAGCCAAGATAGGCGGGATGATACGCAGTATTTT	CASSQDRRDDTQYF